This TCR beta chain was captured in a study of blood T cell repertoires in COVID-19. About the research overall: Both acute and convalescent COVID-19 samples were obtained from the United States, Italy and Spain. T cells, B-cell-depleted T cells, or PBMCs provided the cDNA or gDNA that served as material.

The V segment lost 0 bases and the J segment 6 bases; nucleotides outside the gene matches: 6. There are 15 residues in the CDR3. Germline V gene lookup returns CDR1 LGHDT and CDR2 YNNKEL (reference sequence). Authors' processing steps: Nucleated cell number was recorded as an estimate derived from reference gene primer amplification. Method: immunoSEQ multiplex PCR; TCRdb's copy keeps in-frame clones and lacks some. Clonal size and the V and J genes are those of that table, whereas D and trimming came from the DNA. The sample consists of roughly 200,000 clones, about 89% of them appearing once. V and J are TRBV3-1 (or the pseudogene TRBV3-2) and TRBJ1-2; 8 bases match TRBD1. The receptor comes from a man aged 40-50 years with acute or convalescent COVID-19. The sample comprised peripheral blood. CDR3 sequence (DNA): TGTGCCAGCAGCCAAGAAGGGAGACAGGGGAATGGCTACACCTTC. Translating gives CASSQEGRQGNGYTF.